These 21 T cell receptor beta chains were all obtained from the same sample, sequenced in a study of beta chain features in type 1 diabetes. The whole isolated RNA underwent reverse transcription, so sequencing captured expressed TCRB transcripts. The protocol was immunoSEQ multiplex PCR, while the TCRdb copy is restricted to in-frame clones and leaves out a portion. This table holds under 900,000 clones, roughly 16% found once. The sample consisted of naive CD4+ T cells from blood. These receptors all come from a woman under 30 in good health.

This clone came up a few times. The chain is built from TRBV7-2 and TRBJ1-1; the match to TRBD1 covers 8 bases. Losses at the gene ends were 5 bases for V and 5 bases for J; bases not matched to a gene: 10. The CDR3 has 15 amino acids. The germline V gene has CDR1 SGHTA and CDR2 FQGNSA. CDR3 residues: CASSPRTHRGTEAFF. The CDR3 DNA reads TGTGCCAGCAGCCCCAGGACCCACAGGGGGACTGAAGCTTTCTTT.

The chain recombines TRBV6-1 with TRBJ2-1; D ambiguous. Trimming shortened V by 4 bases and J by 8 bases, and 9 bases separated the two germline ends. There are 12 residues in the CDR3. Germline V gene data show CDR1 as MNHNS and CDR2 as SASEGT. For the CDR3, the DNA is TGTGCCAGCAGTGTCTCCGTGGATGAGCAGTTCTTC. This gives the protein CASSVSVDEQFF.

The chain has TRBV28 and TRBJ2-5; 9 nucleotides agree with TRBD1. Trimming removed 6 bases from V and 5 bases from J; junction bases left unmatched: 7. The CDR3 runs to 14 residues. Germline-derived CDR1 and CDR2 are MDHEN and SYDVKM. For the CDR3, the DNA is TGTGCCAGCAGCCGACAGGGGGGAGGTGAGACCCAGTACTTC. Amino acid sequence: CASSRQGGGETQYF. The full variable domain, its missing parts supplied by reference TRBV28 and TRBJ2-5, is DVKVTQSSRYLVKRTGEKVFLECVQDMDHENMFWYRQDPGLGLRLIYFSYDVKMKEKGDIPEGYSVSREKKERFSLILESASTNQTSMYLCASSRQGGGETQYFGPGTRLLVL.

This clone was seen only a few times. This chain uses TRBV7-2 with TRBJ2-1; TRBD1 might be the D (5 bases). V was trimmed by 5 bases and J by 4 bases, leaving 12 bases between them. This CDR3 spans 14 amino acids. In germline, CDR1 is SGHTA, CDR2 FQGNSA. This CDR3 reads CASSGQGSYNEQFF. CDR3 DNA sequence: TGTGCCAGCAGCGGGCAGGGAAGTTACAATGAGCAGTTCTTC.

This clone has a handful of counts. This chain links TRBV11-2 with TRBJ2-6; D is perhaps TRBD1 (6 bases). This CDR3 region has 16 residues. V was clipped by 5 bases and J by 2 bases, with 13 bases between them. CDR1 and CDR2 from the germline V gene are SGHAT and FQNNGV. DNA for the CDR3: TGTGCCAGCAGCCCCCTACAGGGCCCTGGGGCCAACGTCCTGACTTTC. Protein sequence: CASSPLQGPGANVLTF.

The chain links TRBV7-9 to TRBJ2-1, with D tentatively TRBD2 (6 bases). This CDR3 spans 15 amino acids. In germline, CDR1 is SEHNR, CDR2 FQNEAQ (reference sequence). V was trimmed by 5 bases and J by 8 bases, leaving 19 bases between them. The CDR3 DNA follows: TGTGCCAGCAGCCTTGGGCGGCGGGGTAGGGATGAGCAGTTCTTC. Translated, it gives CASSLGRRGRDEQFF.

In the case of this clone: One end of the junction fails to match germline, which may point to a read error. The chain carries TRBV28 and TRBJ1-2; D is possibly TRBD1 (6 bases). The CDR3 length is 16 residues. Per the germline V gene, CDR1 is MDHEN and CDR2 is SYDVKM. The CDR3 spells CASRLANRQVDYGYTF. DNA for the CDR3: TGTGCCAGCCGTTTGGCTAACCGACAGGTTGACTATGGCTACACCTTC.

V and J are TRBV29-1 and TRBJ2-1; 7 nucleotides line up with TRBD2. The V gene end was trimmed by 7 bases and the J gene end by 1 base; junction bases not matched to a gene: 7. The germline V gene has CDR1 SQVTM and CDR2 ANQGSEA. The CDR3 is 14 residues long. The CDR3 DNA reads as TGCAGCGCCAAACTAGCGTCTTCCTACAATGAGCAGTTCTTC. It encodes CSAKLASSYNEQFF.

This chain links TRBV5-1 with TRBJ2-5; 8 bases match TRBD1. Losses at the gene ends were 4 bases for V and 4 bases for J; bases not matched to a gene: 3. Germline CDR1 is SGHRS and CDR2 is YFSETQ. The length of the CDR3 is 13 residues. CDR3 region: CASSRTGRETQYF. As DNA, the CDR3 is TGCGCCAGCAGCCGGACAGGGAGAGAGACCCAGTACTTC.

The CDR3 bases are TGTGCCAGCAGCGTAGCGGCTAGCGGGAGGGTAAATGAGCAGTTCTTC. It translates to CASSVAASGRVNEQFF. The genes are TRBV9 and TRBJ2-1; 12 bases are shared with TRBD2. V dropped 0 bases and J dropped 7; count of bases not matched to a gene: 5. CDR3 length: 16 amino acids. Germline CDR1 reads SGDLS; CDR2 reads YYNGEE.

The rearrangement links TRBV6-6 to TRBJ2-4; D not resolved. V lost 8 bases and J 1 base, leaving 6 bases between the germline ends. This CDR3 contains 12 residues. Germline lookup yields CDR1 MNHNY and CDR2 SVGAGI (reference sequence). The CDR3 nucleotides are TGTGCCAGCTTCTCGGCCAAAAACATTCAGTACTTC. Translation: CASFSAKNIQYF.

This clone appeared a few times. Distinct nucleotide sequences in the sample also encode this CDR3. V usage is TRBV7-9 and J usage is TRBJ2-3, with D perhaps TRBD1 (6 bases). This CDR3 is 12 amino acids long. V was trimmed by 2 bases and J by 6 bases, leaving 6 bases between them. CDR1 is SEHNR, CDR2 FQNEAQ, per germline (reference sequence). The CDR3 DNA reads TGTGCCAGCAGCTTACAGGGGGATACGCAGTATTTT. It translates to CASSLQGDTQYF.

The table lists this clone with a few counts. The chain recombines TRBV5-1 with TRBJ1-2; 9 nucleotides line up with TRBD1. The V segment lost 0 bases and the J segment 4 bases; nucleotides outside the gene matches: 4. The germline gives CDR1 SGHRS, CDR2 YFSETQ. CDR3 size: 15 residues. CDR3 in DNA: TGCGCCAGCAGCTTGGATGCGACAGGGGGCTATGGCTACACCTTC. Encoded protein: CASSLDATGGYGYTF.

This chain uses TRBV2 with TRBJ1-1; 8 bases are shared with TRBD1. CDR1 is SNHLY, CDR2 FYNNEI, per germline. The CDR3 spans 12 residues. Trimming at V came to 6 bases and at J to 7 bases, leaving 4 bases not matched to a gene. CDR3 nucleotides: TGTGCCAGCAGGAGCGACAGGGGTGAAGCTTTCTTT. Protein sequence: CASRSDRGEAFF.

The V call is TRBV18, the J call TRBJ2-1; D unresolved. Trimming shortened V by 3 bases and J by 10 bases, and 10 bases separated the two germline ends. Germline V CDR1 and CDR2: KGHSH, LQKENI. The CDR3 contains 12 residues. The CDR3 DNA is TGTGCCAGCTCACCTATTGCTGGAGAGCAGTTCTTC. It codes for CASSPIAGEQFF.

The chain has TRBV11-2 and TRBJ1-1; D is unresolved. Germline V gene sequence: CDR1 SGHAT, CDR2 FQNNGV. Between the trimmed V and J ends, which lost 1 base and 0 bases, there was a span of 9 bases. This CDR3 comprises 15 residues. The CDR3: CASSLVEGMNTEAFF. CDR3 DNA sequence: TGTGCCAGCAGCTTAGTTGAGGGCATGAACACTGAAGCTTTCTTT.

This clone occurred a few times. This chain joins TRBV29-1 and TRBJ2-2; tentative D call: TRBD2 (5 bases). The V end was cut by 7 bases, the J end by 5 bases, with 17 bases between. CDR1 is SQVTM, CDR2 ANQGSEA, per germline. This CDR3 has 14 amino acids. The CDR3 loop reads CSASERTRTGELFF. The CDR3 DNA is TGCAGCGCCTCCGAGCGGACTCGGACCGGGGAGCTGTTTTTT.

The CDR3: CATPKRDSGSNKTDTQYF. CDR3 DNA sequence: TGTGCCACCCCCAAAAGGGATAGCGGGTCAAATAAAACAGATACGCAGTATTTT. The genes are TRBV10-3 and TRBJ2-3; TRBD2 matches at 7 bases. V lost 10 bases and J lost 3; bases outside the gene matches: 22. Germline V gene data show CDR1 as ENHRY and CDR2 as SYGVKD. The CDR3 runs to 18 residues.

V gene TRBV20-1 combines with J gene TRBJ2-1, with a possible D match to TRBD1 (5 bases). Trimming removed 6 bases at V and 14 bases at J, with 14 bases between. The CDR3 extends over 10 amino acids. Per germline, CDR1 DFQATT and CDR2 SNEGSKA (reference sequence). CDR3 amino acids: CSAISDIEFF. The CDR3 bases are TGCAGTGCCATTTCGGACATCGAGTTCTTC.

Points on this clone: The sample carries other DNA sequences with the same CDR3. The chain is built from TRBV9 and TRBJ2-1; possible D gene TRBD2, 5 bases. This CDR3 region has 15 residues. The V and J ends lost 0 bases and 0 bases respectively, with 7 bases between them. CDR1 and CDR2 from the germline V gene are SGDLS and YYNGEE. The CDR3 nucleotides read TGTGCCAGCAGCGTAGATACTAGCTCCTACAATGAGCAGTTCTTC. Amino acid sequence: CASSVDTSSYNEQFF.

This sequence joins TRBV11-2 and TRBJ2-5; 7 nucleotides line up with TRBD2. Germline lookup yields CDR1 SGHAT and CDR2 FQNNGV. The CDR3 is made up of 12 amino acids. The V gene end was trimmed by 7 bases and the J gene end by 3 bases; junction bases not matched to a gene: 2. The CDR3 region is CASTLAEETQYF. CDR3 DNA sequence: TGTGCCAGCACTCTAGCGGAAGAGACCCAGTACTTC.